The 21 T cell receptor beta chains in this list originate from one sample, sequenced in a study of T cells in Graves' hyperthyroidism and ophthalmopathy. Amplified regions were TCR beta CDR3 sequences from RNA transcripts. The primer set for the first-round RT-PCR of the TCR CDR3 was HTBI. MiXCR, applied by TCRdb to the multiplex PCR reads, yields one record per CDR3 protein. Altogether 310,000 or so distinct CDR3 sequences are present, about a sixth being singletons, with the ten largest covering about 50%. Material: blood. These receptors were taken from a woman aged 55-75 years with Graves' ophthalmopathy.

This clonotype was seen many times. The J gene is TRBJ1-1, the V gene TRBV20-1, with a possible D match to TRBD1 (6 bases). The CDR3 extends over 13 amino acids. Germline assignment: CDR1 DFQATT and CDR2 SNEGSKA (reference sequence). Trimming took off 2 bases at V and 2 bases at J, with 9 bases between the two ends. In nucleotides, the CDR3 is TGCAGTGCTAGACAGGGGCTCAACACTGAAGCTTTCTTT. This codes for CSARQGLNTEAFF.

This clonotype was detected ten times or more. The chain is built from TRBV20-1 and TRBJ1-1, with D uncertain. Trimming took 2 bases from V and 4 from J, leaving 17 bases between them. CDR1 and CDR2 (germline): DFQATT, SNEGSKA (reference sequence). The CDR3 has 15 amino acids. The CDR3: CSARTKALKSTEAFF. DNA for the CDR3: TGCAGTGCTAGAACCAAGGCTCTCAAGTCCACTGAAGCTTTCTTT.

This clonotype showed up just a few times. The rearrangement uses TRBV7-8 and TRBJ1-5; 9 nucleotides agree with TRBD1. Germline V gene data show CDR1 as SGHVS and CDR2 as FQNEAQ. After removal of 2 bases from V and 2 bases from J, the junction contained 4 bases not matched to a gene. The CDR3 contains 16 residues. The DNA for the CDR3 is TGTGCCAGCAGCTTATATCGGACAGGGGGCAATCAGCCCCAGCATTTT. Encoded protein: CASSLYRTGGNQPQHF.

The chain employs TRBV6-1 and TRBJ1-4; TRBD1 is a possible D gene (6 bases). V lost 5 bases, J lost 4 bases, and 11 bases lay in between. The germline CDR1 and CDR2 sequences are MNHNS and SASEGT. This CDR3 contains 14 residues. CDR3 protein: CASSWTEDNEKLFF. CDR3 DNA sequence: TGTGCCAGCAGTTGGACAGAGGATAATGAAAAACTGTTTTTT.

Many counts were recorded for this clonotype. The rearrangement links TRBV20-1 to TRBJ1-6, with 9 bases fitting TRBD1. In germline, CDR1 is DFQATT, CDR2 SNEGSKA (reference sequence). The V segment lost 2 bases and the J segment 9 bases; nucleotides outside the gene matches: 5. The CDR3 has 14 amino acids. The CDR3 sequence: CSARLGQGSSPLHF. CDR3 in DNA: TGCAGTGCTAGACTCGGACAGGGGTCTTCACCCCTCCACTTT.

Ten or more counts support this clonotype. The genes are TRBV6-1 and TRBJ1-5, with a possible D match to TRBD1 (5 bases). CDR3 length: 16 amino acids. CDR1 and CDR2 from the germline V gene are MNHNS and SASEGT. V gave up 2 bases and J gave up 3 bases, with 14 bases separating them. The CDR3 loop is CASSEIPGVDNQPQHF. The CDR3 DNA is TGTGCCAGCAGTGAAATCCCGGGGGTGGACAATCAGCCCCAGCATTTT.

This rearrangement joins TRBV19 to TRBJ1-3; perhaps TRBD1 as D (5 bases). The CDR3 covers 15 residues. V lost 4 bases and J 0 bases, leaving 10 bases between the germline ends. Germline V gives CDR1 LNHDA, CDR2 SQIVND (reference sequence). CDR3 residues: CASSTGRISGNTIYF. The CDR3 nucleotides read TGTGCCAGTAGTACGGGACGGATCTCTGGAAACACCATATATTTT.

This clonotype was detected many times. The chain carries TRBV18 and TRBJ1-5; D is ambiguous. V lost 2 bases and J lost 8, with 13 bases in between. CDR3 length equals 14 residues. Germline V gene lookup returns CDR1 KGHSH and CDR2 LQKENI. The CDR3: CASSPGGRMEPQHF. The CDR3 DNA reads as TGTGCCAGCTCACCAGGCGGGAGGATGGAGCCCCAGCATTTT.

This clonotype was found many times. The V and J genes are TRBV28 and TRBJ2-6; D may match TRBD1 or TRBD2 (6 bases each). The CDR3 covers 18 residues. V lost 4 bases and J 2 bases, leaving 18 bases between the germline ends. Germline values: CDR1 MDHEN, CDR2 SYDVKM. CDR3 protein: CASSSRDRGHAGANVLTF. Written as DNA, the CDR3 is TGTGCCAGCAGTTCTAGGGATCGGGGGCATGCTGGGGCCAACGTCCTGACTTTC.

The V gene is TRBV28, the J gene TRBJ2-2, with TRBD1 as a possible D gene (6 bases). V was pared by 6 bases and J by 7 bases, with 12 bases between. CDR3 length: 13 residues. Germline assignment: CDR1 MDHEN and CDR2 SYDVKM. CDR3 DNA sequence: TGTGCCAGCAGGAGGGGGATTCACGGGGAGCTGTTTTTT. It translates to CASRRGIHGELFF.

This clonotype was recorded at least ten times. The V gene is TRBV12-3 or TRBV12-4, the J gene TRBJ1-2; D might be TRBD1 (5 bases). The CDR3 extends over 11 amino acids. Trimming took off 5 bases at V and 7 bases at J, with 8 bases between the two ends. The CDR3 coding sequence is TGTGCCAGCAGTGGGACTTTTGGCTACACCTTC. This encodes CASSGTFGYTF.

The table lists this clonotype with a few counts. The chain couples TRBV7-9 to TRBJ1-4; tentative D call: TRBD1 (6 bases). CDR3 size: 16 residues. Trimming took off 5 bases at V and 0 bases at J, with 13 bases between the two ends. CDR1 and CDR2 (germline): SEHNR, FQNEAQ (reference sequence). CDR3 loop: CASSPTEGATNEKLFF. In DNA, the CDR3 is TGTGCCAGCAGCCCAACCGAGGGGGCAACTAATGAAAAACTGTTTTTT. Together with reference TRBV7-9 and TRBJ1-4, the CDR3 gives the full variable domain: DTGVSQNPRHKITKRGQNVTFRCDPISEHNRLYWYRQTLGQGPEFLTYFQNEAQLEKSRLLSDRFSAERPKGSFSTLEIQRTEQGDSAMYLCASSPTEGATNEKLFFGSGTQLSVL.

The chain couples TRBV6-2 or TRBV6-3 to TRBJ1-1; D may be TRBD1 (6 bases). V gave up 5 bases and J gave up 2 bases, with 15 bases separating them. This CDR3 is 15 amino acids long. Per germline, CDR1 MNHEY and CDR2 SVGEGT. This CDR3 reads CASSAEDRRNTEAFF. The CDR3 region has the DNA TGTGCCAGCAGTGCCGAAGACAGGCGAAACACTGAAGCTTTCTTT.

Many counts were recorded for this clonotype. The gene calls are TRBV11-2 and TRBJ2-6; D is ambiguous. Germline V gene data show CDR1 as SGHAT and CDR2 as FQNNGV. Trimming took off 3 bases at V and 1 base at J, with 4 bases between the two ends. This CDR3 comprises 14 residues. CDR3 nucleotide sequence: TGTGCCAGCAGCTTTCAGTCTGGGGCCAACGTCCTGACTTTC. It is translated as CASSFQSGANVLTF.

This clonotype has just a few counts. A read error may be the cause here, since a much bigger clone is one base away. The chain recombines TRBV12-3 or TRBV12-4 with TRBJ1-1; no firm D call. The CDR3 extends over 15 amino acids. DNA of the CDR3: TGTGCCAGCAGTTCCCAGGATCCCCCGAACACTGGAGCTTTCTTT. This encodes CASSSQDPPNTGAFF.

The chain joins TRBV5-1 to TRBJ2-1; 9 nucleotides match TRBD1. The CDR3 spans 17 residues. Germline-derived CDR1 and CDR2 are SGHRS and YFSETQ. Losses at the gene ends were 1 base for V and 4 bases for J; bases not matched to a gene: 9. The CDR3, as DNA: TGCGCCAGCAGCTTGTCATACGGGGGACAGGGATACAATGAGCAGTTCTTC. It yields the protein CASSLSYGGQGYNEQFF.

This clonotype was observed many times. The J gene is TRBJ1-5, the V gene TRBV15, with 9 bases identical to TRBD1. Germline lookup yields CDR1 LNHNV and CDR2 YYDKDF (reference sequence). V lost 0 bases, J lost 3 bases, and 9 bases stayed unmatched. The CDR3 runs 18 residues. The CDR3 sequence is CATSRDWRQGGYNQPQHF. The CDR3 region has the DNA TGTGCCACCAGCAGAGATTGGAGACAGGGGGGATACAATCAGCCCCAGCATTTT.

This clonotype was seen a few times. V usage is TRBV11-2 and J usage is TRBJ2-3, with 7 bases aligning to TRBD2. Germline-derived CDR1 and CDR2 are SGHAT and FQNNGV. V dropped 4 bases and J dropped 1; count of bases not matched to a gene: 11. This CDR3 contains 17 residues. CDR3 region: CASSYEGRVLGTDTQYF. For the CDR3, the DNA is TGTGCCAGCAGCTACGAGGGGAGGGTTTTAGGCACAGATACGCAGTATTTT.

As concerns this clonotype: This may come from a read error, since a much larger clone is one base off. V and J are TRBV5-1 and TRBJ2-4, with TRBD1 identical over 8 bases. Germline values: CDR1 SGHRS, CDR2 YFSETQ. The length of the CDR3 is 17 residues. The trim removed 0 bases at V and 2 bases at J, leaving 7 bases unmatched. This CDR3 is CASSLAWTGSTKNIQYF. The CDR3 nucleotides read TGCGCCAGCAGCTTGGCGTGGACAGGGTCGACCAAAAACATTCAGTACTTC. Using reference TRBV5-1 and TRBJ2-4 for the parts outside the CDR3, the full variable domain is KAGVTQTPRYLIKTRGQQVTLSCSPISGHRSVSWYQQTPGQGLQFLFEYFSETQRNKGNFPGRFSGRQFSNSRSEMNVSTLELGDSALYLCASSLAWTGSTKNIQYFGAGTRLSVL.

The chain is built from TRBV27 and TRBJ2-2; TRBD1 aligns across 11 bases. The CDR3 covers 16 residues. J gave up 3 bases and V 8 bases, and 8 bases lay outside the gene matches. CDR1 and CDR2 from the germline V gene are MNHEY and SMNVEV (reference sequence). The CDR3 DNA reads TGTGCCAGCCGGAAAAGGACAGGGGGCGACACCGGGGAGCTGTTTTTT. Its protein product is CASRKRTGGDTGELFF.

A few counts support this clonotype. CDR3 bases: TGTGCCAGCAGCCAAGGGAGCGGTTTCCCCGGGGAGCTGTTTTTT. It is translated as CASSQGSGFPGELFF. The V gene is TRBV14, the J gene TRBJ2-2; a weak D match, TRBD2 (5 bases). V shed 1 base and J shed 6 bases, with 12 bases lying between them. The CDR3 sequence is 15 residues long. The germline V gene encodes CDR1 SGHDN and CDR2 FVKESK.